These 6 T cell receptor beta chains originate from one sample sequenced in a study of control samples from healthy donors and cancer patients. Produced via immunoSEQ multiplex PCR; TCRdb's table is partial and in-frame only. The data show 120,000 to 150,000 clones, with approximately 93% seen just once and 5.8% held by the top ten. Sequenced material: blood. Source of these receptors: a man younger than 35 in good health.

The table lists this clone with a count of one. This sequence joins TRBV14 and TRBJ1-1, with D uncertain. Trimming took off 0 bases at V and 2 bases at J, with 13 bases between the two ends. Germline V gives CDR1 SGHDN, CDR2 FVKESK. The CDR3 sequence is 16 residues long. CDR3 amino acids: CASSQDVGIRNTEAFF. The DNA of the CDR3 is TGTGCCAGCAGCCAAGATGTGGGAATCCGAAACACTGAAGCTTTCTTT.

This rearrangement joins TRBV9 to TRBJ2-1, with TRBD2 matching over 7 bases. CDR3 length equals 15 residues. Trimming took 3 bases from V and 2 from J; bases not matched to a gene: 5. CDR1 is SGDLS and CDR2 is YYNGEE in the germline V gene. The CDR3 spells CASSAGGEPYNEQFF. CDR3 coding DNA: TGTGCCAGCAGCGCTGGGGGGGAGCCCTACAATGAGCAGTTCTTC. Supplemented by reference TRBV9 and TRBJ2-1, the full variable domain reads DSGVTQTPKHLITATGQRVTLRCSPRSGDLSVYWYQQSLDQGLQFLIQYYNGEERAKGNILERFSAQQFPDLHSELNLSSLELGDSALYFCASSAGGEPYNEQFFGPGTRLTVL.

The J gene is TRBJ2-3, the V gene TRBV6-5; D is possibly TRBD1 or TRBD2 (5 bases each). CDR3 length equals 15 residues. Germline CDR1 and CDR2: MNHEY and SVGAGI. V was shortened by 7 bases and J by 8 bases, with 22 bases between the two germline ends. CDR3 DNA sequence: TGTGCCAGCATTTCTACTAGAACACCTAGGGGTACGCAGTATTTT. It translates to CASISTRTPRGTQYF.

Written as DNA, the CDR3 is TGCGCCAGCGGAAGGACAGGGGCTAGCACAGATACGCAGTATTTT. Translation gives CASGRTGASTDTQYF. The rearrangement links TRBV4-1 to TRBJ2-3; TRBD1 matches 9 bases. The CDR3 totals 15 residues. Germline lookup yields CDR1 MGHRA and CDR2 YSYEKL. J lost 0 bases, V lost 8 bases, and 6 bases had no gene match.

The chain joins TRBV2 to TRBJ2-4; D is unresolved. The length of the CDR3 is 12 residues. V was shortened by 6 bases and J by 13 bases, with 16 bases between the two germline ends. CDR1 and CDR2 (germline): SNHLY, FYNNEI. The CDR3 region is CASSRTLLGQYF. The CDR3 region has the DNA TGTGCCAGCAGCCGGACGCTCCTGGGACAGTACTTC.

The chain links TRBV7-8 to TRBJ1-5; no firm D call. Germline V gives CDR1 SGHVS, CDR2 FQNEAQ. This CDR3 spans 17 amino acids. Trimming removed 0 bases at V and 0 bases at J, with 12 bases between. The CDR3 DNA reads as TGTGCCAGCAGCTTAGCGGGAACTACTAATAGCAATCAGCCCCAGCATTTT. It codes for CASSLAGTTNSNQPQHF.